What follows are 22 T cell receptor beta chains derived from one specimen sequenced in a study of blood T cell repertoires in COVID-19. Only in-frame clones appear in the TCRdb table, and some are missing; sequencing was by immunoSEQ multiplex PCR. Of roughly 100,000 clones listed, approximately 89% are singletons. Sequencing was carried out using peripheral blood. The receptors derive from a woman at least 80 years old with active COVID-19.

The chain joins TRBV5-1 to TRBJ2-2, with D uncertain. Trimming took 0 bases from V and 1 from J, leaving 4 bases between them. Per the germline V gene, CDR1 is SGHRS and CDR2 is YFSETQ. The CDR3 totals 14 residues. CDR3 amino acids: CASSLEQNTGELFF. CDR3 sequence (DNA): TGCGCCAGCAGCTTGGAACAGAACACCGGGGAGCTGTTTTTT. Filled out from reference TRBV5-1 and TRBJ2-2, the complete variable domain reads KAGVTQTPRYLIKTRGQQVTLSCSPISGHRSVSWYQQTPGQGLQFLFEYFSETQRNKGNFPGRFSGRQFSNSRSEMNVSTLELGDSALYLCASSLEQNTGELFFGEGSRLTVL.

The chain links TRBV7-2 to TRBJ1-2, with D tentatively TRBD1 (6 bases). The CDR3 is made up of 13 amino acids. V gave up 4 bases and J gave up 2 bases, with 8 bases separating them. Germline V gene lookup returns CDR1 SGHTA and CDR2 FQGNSA. CDR3 protein: CASSSQGNYGYTF. As DNA, the CDR3 is TGTGCCAGCAGCTCTCAGGGGAACTATGGCTACACCTTC.

V is TRBV9 and J is TRBJ2-2; perhaps TRBD2 as D (5 bases). The V end lost 4 bases, the J end lost 6 bases, and 16 bases lay between the germline ends. The CDR3 is 15 residues long. CDR1 and CDR2 (germline): SGDLS, YYNGEE. The CDR3 nucleotides are TGTGCCAGCAGCCCCCTATTCGGAGCGGCCGGGGAGCTGTTTTTT. Translating it yields CASSPLFGAAGELFF. Full variable domain (outside the CDR3, taken from reference TRBV9 and TRBJ2-2): DSGVTQTPKHLITATGQRVTLRCSPRSGDLSVYWYQQSLDQGLQFLIQYYNGEERAKGNILERFSAQQFPDLHSELNLSSLELGDSALYFCASSPLFGAAGELFFGEGSRLTVL.

This chain connects TRBV5-1 to TRBJ2-3, with TRBD1 matching over 7 bases. The ends lost 0 bases at V and 3 bases at J; junction bases unmatched: 4. Germline CDR1 SGHRS, CDR2 YFSETQ. The CDR3 is made up of 15 amino acids. The chain's CDR3 is CASSLGGQLTDTQYF. CDR3 sequence (DNA): TGCGCCAGCAGCTTGGGGGGACAGCTAACAGATACGCAGTATTTT.

The rearrangement links TRBV5-4 to TRBJ2-5; D gene ambiguous. The CDR3 consists of 12 residues. Germline CDR1 is SGHNT and CDR2 is YYREEE (reference sequence). V lost 0 bases, J lost 5 bases, and 5 bases lay in between. The CDR3 DNA follows: TGTGCCAGCAGCTTGGCCTCGGAGACCCAGTACTTC. Encoded protein: CASSLASETQYF.

The J gene is TRBJ1-2, the V gene TRBV2; D not certain. The V end was cut by 1 base, the J end by 2 bases, with 17 bases between. Germline V gene sequence: CDR1 SNHLY, CDR2 FYNNEI. The CDR3 loop spans 17 amino acids. Here the CDR3 reads CASSEVTWTFTNYGYTF. DNA for the CDR3: TGTGCCAGCAGTGAAGTTACTTGGACTTTTACAAACTATGGCTACACCTTC.

The chain uses TRBV21-1 and TRBJ2-3; TRBD1, the D gene given by the table, was not confirmed from the DNA. TRBV21-1 is classified as a pseudogene. This CDR3 region has 19 residues. The CDR3 is CASSRIFRGQGASTDTQYF. In DNA, the CDR3 is TGTGCCAGCAGCAGGATTTTCCGGGGACAGGGGGCTAGCACAGATACGCAGTATTTT.

This clone was recorded a few times. This rearrangement joins TRBV6-6 to TRBJ2-2; perhaps TRBD2 as D (5 bases). The CDR3 is made up of 16 amino acids. Germline-derived CDR1 and CDR2 are MNHNY and SVGAGI (reference sequence). With 1 base removed from V and 0 bases from J, the gap between germline ends came to 9 bases. CDR3 in amino acids: CASSYFRETNTGELFF. The DNA for the CDR3 is TGTGCCAGCAGTTACTTCCGGGAAACGAACACCGGGGAGCTGTTTTTT.

The V call is TRBV10-3, the J call TRBJ2-4; 10 positions agree with TRBD2. J was trimmed by 8 bases and V by 0 bases; bases with no gene match: 10. Germline CDR1 reads ENHRY; CDR2 reads SYGVKD. This CDR3 contains 17 residues. CDR3 region: CAISESPRLAGVDIQYF. The CDR3 region has the DNA TGTGCCATCAGTGAGTCCCCACGGCTAGCGGGAGTAGACATTCAGTACTTC.

The chain recombines TRBV24-1 with TRBJ2-5; D gene unclear. The CDR3 spans 16 residues. Germline-derived CDR1 and CDR2 are KGHDR and SFDVKD. V lost 3 bases and J 5 bases, leaving 18 bases between the germline ends. This CDR3 is CATSDPGAARRETQYF. In DNA, the CDR3 is TGTGCCACCAGTGATCCCGGCGCAGCGCGACGGGAGACCCAGTACTTC.

The chain uses TRBV28 and TRBJ1-6; 7 bases map to TRBD1. In germline, CDR1 is MDHEN, CDR2 SYDVKM. V lost 6 bases to trimming and J lost 6 bases; unmatched junction nucleotides: 5. The CDR3 sequence is 14 residues long. For the CDR3, the DNA is TGTGCCAGCAGGTCCGGGACAGTTAATTCACCCCTCCACTTT. Amino acids: CASRSGTVNSPLHF.

The CDR3, as DNA: TGCGCCAGCAGCCAAGTACGACAGGGAGTCGGTGGAAACACCATATATTTT. Protein: CASSQVRQGVGGNTIYF. This rearrangement joins TRBV4-1 to TRBJ1-3; 7 nucleotides align to TRBD1. After removal of 1 base from V and 3 bases from J, the junction contained 9 bases not matched to a gene. Per the germline V gene, CDR1 is MGHRA and CDR2 is YSYEKL. This CDR3 contains 17 residues.

The chain uses TRBV6-5 and TRBJ2-1; TRBD1 agrees at 10 bases. Germline CDR1 and CDR2: MNHEY and SVGAGI. This CDR3 is built from 15 residues. V gave up 4 bases and J gave up 3 bases; unmatched junction bases: 3. CDR3 nucleotide sequence: TGTGCCAGCAGTTCCGGGACAGGGGTCTACAATGAGCAGTTCTTC. As protein: CASSSGTGVYNEQFF.

V and J are TRBV19 and TRBJ2-2, with unresolved D. Trimming stripped 3 bases from V and 0 bases from J, with 8 bases between. The CDR3 is 15 amino acids. Germline V gives CDR1 LNHDA, CDR2 SQIVND (reference sequence). The CDR3 sequence is CASSMYTPNTGELFF. The CDR3 nucleotides read TGTGCCAGTAGTATGTACACGCCGAACACCGGGGAGCTGTTTTTT.

Worth noting for this clone: The same CDR3 arises from other DNA sequences in this sample as well. CDR3 nucleotide sequence: TGTGCCAGCAGTTTCGGCTACGAGCAGTACTTC. As protein: CASSFGYEQYF. The J gene is TRBJ2-7, the V gene TRBV12-3 or TRBV12-4, with unresolved D. Trimming shortened V by 3 bases and J by 3 bases, and 3 bases separated the two germline ends. CDR3 size: 11 residues.

CDR3 bases: TGTGCCAGCAGTTTACTAGCGGGAGGGCCCGGAGAGACCCAGTACTTC. Its protein product is CASSLLAGGPGETQYF. The V call is TRBV6-5, the J call TRBJ2-5; 13 nucleotides match TRBD2. Trimming cost V 4 bases and J 4 bases; bases outside gene matches: 6. Germline-derived CDR1 and CDR2 are MNHEY and SVGAGI. This CDR3 has 16 residues.

This chain joins TRBV6-2 or TRBV6-3 and TRBJ2-2; D may be TRBD1 (5 bases). V shed 2 bases and J shed 5 bases, with 9 bases lying between them. The CDR3 contains 14 residues. Germline assignment: CDR1 MNHEY and CDR2 SVGEGT. In DNA, the CDR3 is TGTGCCAGCAGTTACGGGGCTGGTACCGGGGAGCTGTTTTTT. Its translation is CASSYGAGTGELFF.

V usage is TRBV9 and J usage is TRBJ2-2, with 11 bases fitting TRBD1. With V trimmed by 3 bases and J by 7 bases, 5 bases remained unmatched. Germline loops: CDR1 SGDLS, CDR2 YYNGEE. This CDR3 is built from 15 residues. As DNA, the CDR3 is TGTGCCAGCAGCGACCGGACAGGGGGCAACGGGGAGCTGTTTTTT. Its protein product is CASSDRTGGNGELFF. Supplemented by reference TRBV9 and TRBJ2-2, the full variable domain reads DSGVTQTPKHLITATGQRVTLRCSPRSGDLSVYWYQQSLDQGLQFLIQYYNGEERAKGNILERFSAQQFPDLHSELNLSSLELGDSALYFCASSDRTGGNGELFFGEGSRLTVL.

This chain uses TRBV27 with TRBJ1-5, with D perhaps matching TRBD1 (6 bases). Germline-derived CDR1 and CDR2 are MNHEY and SMNVEV (reference sequence). The CDR3 has 15 amino acids. V shed 4 bases and J shed 6 bases, with 16 bases lying between them. The CDR3: CASSYPLWGPQPQHF. The CDR3 nucleotides are TGTGCCAGCAGTTACCCCCTCTGGGGGCCTCAGCCCCAGCATTTT.

Details on this clone: A read error may produce the germline difference seen at one junction end. V usage is TRBV18 and J usage is TRBJ2-7; 8 bases line up with TRBD2. From germline, CDR1 is KGHSH and CDR2 LQKENI. CDR3 size: 15 residues. In nucleotides, the CDR3 is TGTGCCAGCCACATCTCGGGAGGGCCCTCCCACGAGCAGTACTTC. Translating gives CASHISGGPSHEQYF.

This rearrangement joins TRBV6-2 or TRBV6-3 to TRBJ2-1; 12 nucleotides line up with TRBD2. V lost 5 bases and J lost 6; bases outside the gene matches: 5. There are 15 residues in the CDR3. Germline V lookup: CDR1 MNHEY, CDR2 SVGEGT. The CDR3 bases are TGTGCCAGCAGTCAAGGACTAGCGGGACCCAATGAGCAGTTCTTC. It translates to CASSQGLAGPNEQFF.

The chain has TRBV4-2 and TRBJ1-1, with 8 bases identical to TRBD1. Germline CDR1 and CDR2: LGHNA and YNFKEQ. The CDR3 extends over 17 amino acids. The ends lost 4 bases at V and 0 bases at J; junction bases unmatched: 10. CDR3 sequence: CASSRPGQGHLNTEAFF. As DNA, the CDR3 is TGTGCCAGCAGCCGGCCCGGACAGGGCCACCTGAACACTGAAGCTTTCTTT.